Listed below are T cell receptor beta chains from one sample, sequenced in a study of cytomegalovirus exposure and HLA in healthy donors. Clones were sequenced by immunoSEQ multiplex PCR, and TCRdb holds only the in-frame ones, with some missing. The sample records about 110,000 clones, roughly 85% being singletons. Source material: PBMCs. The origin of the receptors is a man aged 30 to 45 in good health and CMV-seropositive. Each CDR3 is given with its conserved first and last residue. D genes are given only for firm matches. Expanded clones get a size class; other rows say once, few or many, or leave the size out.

CDR3 DNA: TGTGCCAGCAGTCGGGGTGGCTATGGCTACACCTTC
CDR3 protein: CASSRGGYGYTF
D gene: -
J gene: TRBJ1-2
clone size: -
V gene: TRBV2

CDR3 DNA: TGTGCCAGCAGCTTTGGACTTAACTACGAGCAGTACTTC
CDR3 protein: CASSFGLNYEQYF
D gene: -
J gene: TRBJ2-7
clone size: -
V gene: TRBV7-3

CDR3 DNA: TGTGCCAGCAGTCAATGGGATCCAAGCGGGGGGCGGGTCACAGATACGCAGTATTTT
CDR3 protein: CASSQWDPSGGRVTDTQYF
D gene: TRBD2
J gene: TRBJ2-3
clone size: few
V gene: TRBV11-2

CDR3 DNA: TGTGCCAGCAGCCCTTCGGGGACAGGGGTTGCCGGCTACACCTTC
CDR3 protein: CASSPSGTGVAGYTF
D gene: TRBD1
J gene: TRBJ1-2
clone size: -
V gene: TRBV13

CDR3 DNA: TGTGCCTGGAGTGTACAGGGTTCGTATGAGCAGTTCTTC
CDR3 protein: CAWSVQGSYEQFF
D gene: -
J gene: TRBJ2-1
clone size: once
V gene: TRBV30

CDR3 DNA: TGTGCCAGCAGCTTAGGGAACGGGTTTTCTCAGCCCCAGCATTTT
CDR3 protein: CASSLGNGFSQPQHF
D gene: -
J gene: TRBJ1-5
clone size: -
V gene: TRBV7-9

CDR3 DNA: TGCGCCAGCAGCTTGGCCGAAGCTAGCGGGGGGGTCGTAAAAAATGAGCAGTTCTTC
CDR3 protein: CASSLAEASGGVVKNEQFF
D gene: TRBD2
J gene: TRBJ2-1
clone size: -
V gene: TRBV5-1

CDR3 DNA: TGTGCCATCAGCGAAAGCGAGGGTCCGGGTGGCTACACCTTC
CDR3 protein: CAISESEGPGGYTF
D gene: -
J gene: TRBJ1-2
clone size: -
V gene: TRBV10-3

CDR3 DNA: TGTGCCAGCAGTGCGAGCGGGGGGGCCACTGAGCAGTTCTTC
CDR3 protein: CASSASGGATEQFF
D gene: TRBD2
J gene: TRBJ2-1
clone size: -
V gene: TRBV6-1

CDR3 DNA: TGTGCCAGCAGTGATACAGGGGGCCCTAGCACAGATACGCAGTATTTT
CDR3 protein: CASSDTGGPSTDTQYF
D gene: TRBD1
J gene: TRBJ2-3
clone size: -
V gene: TRBV6-1

CDR3 DNA: TGTGCCAGCAGCGTAGCTAGCGGCAGCGATACGCAGTATTTT
CDR3 protein: CASSVASGSDTQYF
D gene: TRBD2
J gene: TRBJ2-3
clone size: -
V gene: TRBV9

CDR3 DNA: TGTGCCAGCAGTGAAGCTGCAGACGGGTATGGCTACACCTTC
CDR3 protein: CASSEAADGYGYTF
D gene: -
J gene: TRBJ1-2
clone size: -
V gene: TRBV6-1

CDR3 DNA: TGTGCCAGCAGCCGCTCCACAGGGGTGAACACTGAAGCTTTCTTT
CDR3 protein: CASSRSTGVNTEAFF
D gene: TRBD1
J gene: TRBJ1-1
clone size: -
V gene: TRBV2

CDR3 DNA: TGTGCCAGCAGTTTAGCGACTAGCGGGGGGGCTCCCTACAATGAGCAGTTCTTC
CDR3 protein: CASSLATSGGAPYNEQFF
D gene: TRBD2
J gene: TRBJ2-1
clone size: -
V gene: TRBV27

CDR3 DNA: TGTGCCTGGAGGACAGGAAGCACAGATACGCAGTATTTT
CDR3 protein: CAWRTGSTDTQYF
D gene: -
J gene: TRBJ2-3
clone size: -
V gene: TRBV30

CDR3 DNA: TGTGCCAGCAGCTTTCCGGATACGCAGTATTTT
CDR3 protein: CASSFPDTQYF
D gene: -
J gene: TRBJ2-3
clone size: -
V gene: TRBV5-8

CDR3 DNA: TGTGCCAGCAGCTTGGGCTACAGGCGGAGTAACTATGGCTACACCTTC
CDR3 protein: CASSLGYRRSNYGYTF
D gene: -
J gene: TRBJ1-2
clone size: -
V gene: TRBV5-6